The next 27 T cell receptor beta chains were all read from a single sample in a study of blood T cell repertoires in COVID-19. Using immunoSEQ multiplex PCR, the repertoire was profiled, and TCRdb retains in-frame clones only, with some absent. The sample yields 150,000 to 200,000 clones, roughly nine tenths seen once. Sequencing input: peripheral blood. The receptors were sampled from a woman aged 55-70 years with COVID-19, enrolled during active disease.

The J gene is TRBJ1-2, the V gene TRBV24-1; D gene uncertain. Germline CDR1 reads KGHDR; CDR2 reads SFDVKD. This CDR3 is built from 11 residues. V was clipped by 9 bases and J by 0 bases, with 4 bases between them. Written as DNA, the CDR3 is TGTGCCACCCTTGCTAACTATGGCTACACCTTC. It codes for CATLANYGYTF.

This chain links TRBV21-1 with TRBJ2-5; the table names TRBD1, a call not compared with the DNA. TRBV21-1 is a documented pseudogene. This CDR3 region has 16 residues. The CDR3 spells CASRKLTGQGRETQYF. CDR3 DNA sequence: TGTGCCAGCAGAAAGCTAACGGGACAGGGGAGGGAGACCCAGTACTTC.

The V and J genes are TRBV7-9 and TRBJ1-1; 7 bases line up with TRBD1. Germline CDR1 SEHNR, CDR2 FQNEAQ (reference sequence). The CDR3 loop spans 15 amino acids. V shed 5 bases, J shed 0 bases, and the junction held 6 bases outside the gene matches. Here the CDR3 DNA reads TGTGCCAGCAGCCCCGGGACAGCCATGAACACTGAAGCTTTCTTT. Residues: CASSPGTAMNTEAFF.

This sequence joins TRBV3-1 (or the pseudogene TRBV3-2) and TRBJ2-7, with TRBD1 matching over 12 bases. V lost 4 bases, J lost 4 bases, and 8 bases stayed unmatched. This CDR3 has 16 amino acids. Germline lookup yields CDR1 LGHDT and CDR2 YNNKEL (reference sequence). The CDR3 protein is CASSLTRDRGQYEQYF. In nucleotides, the CDR3 is TGTGCCAGCAGCCTAACCCGGGACAGGGGGCAGTACGAGCAGTACTTC.

This chain uses TRBV21-1 with TRBJ2-7; TRBD1, the table's D call, was not compared with the DNA. TRBV21-1 is described as a pseudogene. This CDR3 region has 12 residues. CDR3 region: CASRTGRPEQYF. The CDR3 region has the DNA TGTGCCAGCCGGACAGGCCGCCCAGAGCAGTACTTC.

This chain connects TRBV10-3 to TRBJ1-6; D call uncertain. Per germline, CDR1 ENHRY and CDR2 SYGVKD. CDR3 length: 15 residues. The ends were cut back, 10 bases at V and 0 bases at J, with 13 bases in the middle. The CDR3 region has the DNA TGTGCCACCCTCAGGAACAGCTCCTATAATTCACCCCTCCACTTT. It is translated as CATLRNSSYNSPLHF.

This clone was observed a handful of times. This chain joins TRBV10-1 and TRBJ2-7; 7 positions agree with TRBD2. The V and J ends lost 3 bases and 0 bases, in that order; junction bases with no gene match: 5. This CDR3 region has 15 residues. CDR1 is WNHNN and CDR2 is SYGVQD in the germline V gene (reference sequence). The DNA for the CDR3 is TGCGCCAGCAGTGATCCAGCGGGAAGCTCCTACGAGCAGTACTTC. Translated, it gives CASSDPAGSSYEQYF.

This clone appeared once. The chain uses TRBV6-2 or TRBV6-3 and TRBJ1-5; 7 nucleotides match TRBD1. This CDR3 spans 19 amino acids. V dropped 2 bases and J dropped 4; count of bases not matched to a gene: 17. CDR1 and CDR2 (germline): MNHEY, SVGEGT. Here the CDR3 reads CASSYLLESGQRSNQPQHF. CDR3 in DNA: TGTGCCAGCAGTTACCTGTTGGAGTCGGGACAGCGGTCGAATCAGCCCCAGCATTTT.

This chain connects TRBV7-2 to TRBJ2-2, with TRBD2 matching over 8 bases. J gave up 1 base and V 4 bases, and 2 bases lay outside the gene matches. Germline CDR1 is SGHTA and CDR2 is FQGNSA. This CDR3 comprises 15 residues. The CDR3 reads CASSSLAGNTGELFF. The CDR3 DNA reads as TGTGCCAGCAGCTCGCTAGCGGGGAACACCGGGGAGCTGTTTTTT.

This clone was found many times. V usage is TRBV15 and J usage is TRBJ1-1; 7 bases line up with TRBD1. The CDR3 contains 18 residues. Trimming removed 0 bases from V and 8 bases from J; junction bases left unmatched: 18. CDR1 is LNHNV and CDR2 is YYDKDF in the germline V gene (reference sequence). CDR3 DNA sequence: TGTGCCACCAGCAGAGATTTAGGGGACAGATCCCTCTCCCTGGAAGCTTTCTTT. Its protein is CATSRDLGDRSLSLEAFF. Together with reference TRBV15 and TRBJ1-1, the CDR3 gives the full variable domain: DAMVIQNPRYQVTQFGKPVTLSCSQTLNHNVMYWYQQKSSQAPKLLFHYYDKDFNNEADTPDNFQSRRPNTSFCFLDIRSPGLGDTAMYLCATSRDLGDRSLSLEAFFGQGTRLTVV.

The rearrangement links TRBV11-3 to TRBJ1-4; D is perhaps TRBD1 (6 bases). In germline, CDR1 is SGHNT, CDR2 YENEEA. Trimming cost V 1 base and J 8 bases, with 14 bases left between them. The CDR3 runs to 15 residues. CDR3 region: CASSLGGRGAEKLFF. The DNA for the CDR3 is TGTGCCAGCAGCTTAGGTGGCAGGGGAGCGGAAAAACTGTTTTTT.

This chain uses TRBV4-3 with TRBJ1-2; 12 positions agree with TRBD1. J was trimmed by 1 base and V by 4 bases; bases with no gene match: 4. The CDR3 has 16 amino acids. CDR1 LGHNA and CDR2 YSLEER come from the germline V gene. The CDR3 here is CASSRGQGANNYGYTF. CDR3 bases: TGCGCCAGCAGCCGGGGACAGGGGGCGAATAACTATGGCTACACCTTC.

This clone was observed once. The V and J genes are TRBV27 and TRBJ2-7; maybe TRBD2 (6 bases). Germline V gene sequence: CDR1 MNHEY, CDR2 SMNVEV (reference sequence). This CDR3 spans 15 amino acids. V gave up 6 bases and J gave up 2 bases, with 17 bases separating them. CDR3 DNA sequence: TGTGCCAGCAGGATGTCCGGAGGGATAACCTACGAGCAGTACTTC. Its protein is CASRMSGGITYEQYF.

The chain has TRBV28 and TRBJ1-2; 7 nucleotides match TRBD1. Trimming took 10 bases from V and 6 from J; bases not matched to a gene: 8. CDR1 is MDHEN and CDR2 is SYDVKM in the germline V gene. The CDR3 extends over 12 amino acids. The CDR3 loop is CATPRQGDGYTF. The CDR3 DNA reads as TGTGCCACCCCGCGGCAGGGGGATGGCTACACCTTC.

This clone was counted a few times. The chain links TRBV10-3 to TRBJ2-7; a possible D gene is TRBD1 (7 bases). Germline lookup yields CDR1 ENHRY and CDR2 SYGVKD. This CDR3 spans 14 amino acids. V was shortened by 7 bases and J by 2 bases, with 15 bases between the two germline ends. Here the CDR3 DNA reads TGTGCCATCAATCCGACAGGGAGGACCTACGAGCAGTACTTC. It translates to CAINPTGRTYEQYF.

On this clone: Other nucleotide sequences in the sample specify the same CDR3. The chain's CDR3 is CASSPDNSYEQYF. The CDR3 coding sequence is TGCGCCAGCAGCCCGGACAACTCCTACGAGCAGTACTTC. V usage is TRBV5-1 and J usage is TRBJ2-7, with a weak D call TRBD1 (5 bases). The CDR3 has 13 residues. Germline-derived CDR1 and CDR2 are SGHRS and YFSETQ. Deletions cut 4 bases from V and 0 bases from J, with 8 bases between. Full variable domain (missing parts from reference TRBV5-1 and TRBJ2-7): KAGVTQTPRYLIKTRGQQVTLSCSPISGHRSVSWYQQTPGQGLQFLFEYFSETQRNKGNFPGRFSGRQFSNSRSEMNVSTLELGDSALYLCASSPDNSYEQYFGPGTRLTVT.

The chain employs TRBV18 and TRBJ2-4, with 9 bases aligning to TRBD1. CDR3 length: 14 residues. After removal of 0 bases from V and 7 bases from J, the junction contained 1 base not matched to a gene. Germline-derived CDR1 and CDR2 are KGHSH and LQKENI. The chain's CDR3 is CASSPPDRGNIQYF. CDR3 nucleotides: TGTGCCAGCTCACCACCGGACAGGGGTAACATTCAGTACTTC.

The chain carries TRBV5-1 and TRBJ2-5; D may be TRBD1 (6 bases). The germline V gene encodes CDR1 SGHRS and CDR2 YFSETQ. V dropped 0 bases and J dropped 2 bases, with 8 bases sitting between them. CDR3 length equals 14 residues. The CDR3 nucleotides read TGCGCCAGCAGCTTGGGGACAGAGCAAGAGACCCAGTACTTC. Encoded protein: CASSLGTEQETQYF.

This clone turned up a few times. The gene calls are TRBV28 and TRBJ2-7; D is possibly TRBD2 (7 bases). Trimming pared 5 bases from V and 5 bases from J, leaving 16 bases between. This CDR3 comprises 14 residues. Germline values: CDR1 MDHEN, CDR2 SYDVKM. The CDR3 bases are TGTGCCAGCAGTCTCGGTCCGGGGGGCAACGAGCAGTACTTC. It yields the protein CASSLGPGGNEQYF. Variable domain in full (rest from reference TRBV28 and TRBJ2-7): DVKVTQSSRYLVKRTGEKVFLECVQDMDHENMFWYRQDPGLGLRLIYFSYDVKMKEKGDIPEGYSVSREKKERFSLILESASTNQTSMYLCASSLGPGGNEQYFGPGTRLTVT.

This clone was seen a handful of times. DNA of the CDR3: TGTGCCAGCAGTGGGTCCGGGACATCTGGTGAGCAGTACTTC. It encodes CASSGSGTSGEQYF. The V gene is TRBV28, the J gene TRBJ2-7; D is perhaps TRBD1 (6 bases). Germline CDR1 reads MDHEN; CDR2 reads SYDVKM. The ends were cut back, 5 bases at V and 7 bases at J, with 18 bases in the middle. The CDR3 loop spans 14 amino acids.

The V and J genes are TRBV9 and TRBJ2-3, with 13 bases aligning to TRBD2. CDR3 length: 16 amino acids. V lost 4 bases and J lost 2; bases outside the gene matches: 4. Germline CDR1 is SGDLS and CDR2 is YYNGEE. The CDR3 coding sequence is TGTGCCAGCAGCCCGGGACTAGCGGGATACACAGATACGCAGTATTTT. This codes for CASSPGLAGYTDTQYF. Based on the CDR3 plus reference TRBV9 and TRBJ2-3, the full variable domain is DSGVTQTPKHLITATGQRVTLRCSPRSGDLSVYWYQQSLDQGLQFLIQYYNGEERAKGNILERFSAQQFPDLHSELNLSSLELGDSALYFCASSPGLAGYTDTQYFGPGTRLTVL.

The J gene is TRBJ2-1, the V gene TRBV5-3; TRBD2 is a possible D gene (5 bases). TRBV5-3 is annotated as an ORF whose role is uncertain. This CDR3 has 13 residues. V lost 1 base, J lost 6 bases, and 8 bases lay in between. The CDR3 coding sequence is TGTGCCAGAAGCTTGAGAGAGGGCAATGAGCAGTTCTTC. This translates into CARSLREGNEQFF.

In this sample, this clone turned up once. This chain connects TRBV28 to TRBJ2-3; 9 nucleotides align to TRBD2. The germline CDR1 and CDR2 sequences are MDHEN and SYDVKM. This CDR3 spans 20 amino acids. V gave up 2 bases and J gave up 6 bases; unmatched junction bases: 21. DNA for the CDR3: TGTGCCAGCAGTTTAGCCCGTCAAACTCTAGCGGGAATCCATCTCGATACGCAGTATTTT. It translates to CASSLARQTLAGIHLDTQYF.

V gene TRBV14 combines with J gene TRBJ2-1, with TRBD1 as a possible D gene (6 bases). This CDR3 contains 18 residues. Deletions cut 1 base from V and 3 bases from J, with 19 bases between. In germline, CDR1 is SGHDN, CDR2 FVKESK. Here the CDR3 reads CASSQVGPRQGIYNEQFF. The CDR3, as DNA: TGTGCCAGCAGCCAAGTGGGGCCGAGGCAGGGGATCTACAATGAGCAGTTCTTC.

The chain has TRBV11-3 and TRBJ1-2; TRBD1 matches 10 bases. Unmatched junction bases numbered 8, after V lost 0 bases and J lost 7 bases. The V gene's germline CDR1 is SGHNT and CDR2 YENEEA. The CDR3 extends over 16 amino acids. For the CDR3, the DNA is TGTGCCAGCAGCTTAGAGACAGGGGGCGAACAAGGTGGCTACACCTTC. Its translation: CASSLETGGEQGGYTF.

The chain combines TRBV10-3 with TRBJ2-3, with TRBD2 matching over 13 bases. V was pared by 7 bases and J by 0 bases, with 7 bases of the junction left unmatched. Germline V gene lookup returns CDR1 ENHRY and CDR2 SYGVKD. CDR3 size: 17 residues. Here the CDR3 DNA reads TGTGCCATCAAGGGGACTAGCGGGACTCCTAGCACAGATACGCAGTATTTT. Amino acid sequence: CAIKGTSGTPSTDTQYF.

V and J are TRBV5-4 and TRBJ2-5; D is ambiguous. Between the trimmed V and J ends, which lost 5 bases and 3 bases, there was a span of 20 bases. From germline, CDR1 is SGHNT and CDR2 YYREEE (reference sequence). This CDR3 comprises 16 residues. The chain's CDR3 is CASSSALRTFKETQYF. CDR3 nucleotides: TGTGCCAGCAGTTCTGCTCTACGTACTTTCAAAGAGACCCAGTACTTC.